Listed below are T cell receptor beta chains from one sample, sequenced in a study of T cells in Graves' hyperthyroidism and ophthalmopathy. TCRdb ran MiXCR on the multiplex PCR reads and lists one entry per CDR3 protein. The data show roughly 580,000 distinct CDR3 sequences, about 45% seen once. The specimen sequenced was peripheral blood or thyroid tissue (not recorded which). The receptors stem from a woman aged 18-35 years with Graves' hyperthyroidism. Both conserved end residues are part of each CDR3. A D gene is named only where the DNA matches it firmly. Only some rows state a clone size, as once, few, many or a class for expanded clones.

TRBJ1-3,-,-,TRBV2,TGTGCCAGCAGGGAGAAAACCATATATTTT,CASREKTIYF
TRBJ2-7,TRBD1,many,TRBV20-1,TGCAGTGCTAGGGACAGGGTCTACGAGCAGTACTTC,CSARDRVYEQYF
TRBJ2-7,-,-,TRBV24-1,TGTGCCACCAGTGACCCCCGGGAGAGCTACGAGCAGTACTTC,CATSDPRESYEQYF
TRBJ2-2,TRBD2,many,TRBV25-1,TGTGCCAGCAGGAGCGGGACCGTGAACACCGGGGAGCTGTTTTTT,CASRSGTVNTGELFF
TRBJ1-1,TRBD1,few,TRBV7-2,TGTGCCAGCAGCTTAGGGCCGACAGGGGCCTACTCTGAAGCTTTCTTT,CASSLGPTGAYSEAFF
TRBJ2-2,-,-,TRBV29-1,TGCAGCTTGGACGTCACGGCGGGCACCGGGGAGCTGTTTTTT,CSLDVTAGTGELFF
TRBJ2-7,TRBD1,-,TRBV2,TGTGCCAGCAGTTTGGGGGTAGGGACAGGGTCCTACGAGCAGTACTTC,CASSLGVGTGSYEQYF
TRBJ1-5,-,few,TRBV19,TGTGCCAGTAGTGCTGTTCATAGCAATCAGCCCCAGCATTTT,CASSAVHSNQPQHF
TRBJ2-6,-,-,TRBV7-9,TGTGCCAGCAGCCAGACGCTTACAGGGGCCAACGTCCTGACTTTC,CASSQTLTGANVLTF
TRBJ2-7,-,many,TRBV15,TGTGCCACCAGCCGGGGGCTCGGGCTCTACGAGCAGTACTTC,CATSRGLGLYEQYF
TRBJ2-7,TRBD2,few,TRBV15,TGTGCCACCAGCAGAGATCAAACGGGAGGGCTGGGCGAGCAGTACTTC,CATSRDQTGGLGEQYF
TRBJ1-6,-,few,TRBV12-3/TRBV12-4,TGTGCCGGGGGCAGAGATAATTCACCCCTCCACTTT,CAGGRDNSPLHF
TRBJ1-5,TRBD1,few,TRBV2,TGTGCCAGCAGTAACAGGGGGGTCAATCAGCCCCAGCATTTT,CASSNRGVNQPQHF
TRBJ2-7,TRBD2,few,TRBV4-1,TGCGCCAGCAGCCAAGATCATAGCGGGAGGAGGGAGCAGTACTTC,CASSQDHSGRREQYF
TRBJ2-5,-,-,TRBV29-1,TGCAGCGTTGCACGGGACACCCGAGGAGAGACCCAGTACTTC,CSVARDTRGETQYF
TRBJ1-2,-,many,TRBV7-6,TGTGCCAGCAGTCCTGATCGGGCAGATAACTATGGCTACACCTTC,CASSPDRADNYGYTF
TRBJ1-1,TRBD1,-,TRBV20-1,TGCAGTGCTATAAAACAGGGGCGCACTGAAGCTTTCTTT,CSAIKQGRTEAFF
TRBJ2-7,TRBD1,-,TRBV29-1,TGCAGCGTTGGGACAGGGGTGGGTAACGAGCAGTACTTC,CSVGTGVGNEQYF
TRBJ2-7,-,-,TRBV29-1,TGCAGTGCTAGCCCCCGTCACAGGGACCACTCCTACGAGCAGTACTTC,CSASPRHRDHSYEQYF